A selection of T cell receptor beta chains follows, all from one sample in a study of blood T cell repertoires in COVID-19. Profiling relied on immunoSEQ multiplex PCR, and the TCRdb table lists in-frame clones only, not all of them. The sample holds 370,000 or so clones, roughly 86% seen once. Sequenced material: PBMCs or T cells enriched from blood (not recorded which). The receptors derive from a man aged 25-40 years who had recovered from COVID-19. Both conserved end residues are part of each CDR3. Each record gives: J gene, V gene, clone size, D gene, CDR3 protein, CDR3 DNA. D genes are given only for firm matches. Size is omitted from some rows. Given values are once, few, many or a class for expanded clones.

J gene: TRBJ2-7
V gene: TRBV5-1
clone size: -
D gene: -
CDR3 protein: CASKGELEQYF
CDR3 DNA: TGCGCCAGCAAAGGGGAACTCGAGCAGTACTTC

J gene: TRBJ2-3
V gene: TRBV27
clone size: once
D gene: TRBD2
CDR3 protein: CASSLLGGLAGGEQYF
CDR3 DNA: TGTGCCAGCAGTTTATTAGGGGGACTAGCGGGGGGAGAGCAGTATTTT

J gene: TRBJ1-2
V gene: TRBV19
clone size: -
D gene: -
CDR3 protein: CASSITGYANRFYGYTF
CDR3 DNA: TGTGCCAGTAGTATAACGGGGTACGCGAATCGATTCTATGGCTACACCTTC

J gene: TRBJ2-4
V gene: TRBV7-9
clone size: -
D gene: -
CDR3 protein: CASSLGTYENIQYF
CDR3 DNA: TGTGCCAGCAGCCTCGGGACATATGAAAACATTCAGTACTTC

J gene: TRBJ2-5
V gene: TRBV5-4
clone size: -
D gene: -
CDR3 protein: CASSWPDQETQYF
CDR3 DNA: TGTGCCAGCAGCTGGCCTGACCAAGAGACCCAGTACTTC

J gene: TRBJ1-5
V gene: TRBV5-6
clone size: -
D gene: -
CDR3 protein: CASSLGATIQPQHF
CDR3 DNA: TGTGCCAGCAGCTTAGGGGCCACTATTCAGCCCCAGCATTTT

J gene: TRBJ1-4
V gene: TRBV7-8
clone size: -
D gene: TRBD1
CDR3 protein: CASSRDRGEKLFF
CDR3 DNA: TGTGCCAGCAGCCGGGACAGGGGGGAAAAACTGTTTTTT

J gene: TRBJ1-6
V gene: TRBV14
clone size: -
D gene: TRBD1
CDR3 protein: CASSQLGTGAIYNSPLHF
CDR3 DNA: TGTGCCAGCAGCCAGCTTGGGACAGGGGCCATCTATAATTCACCCCTCCACTTT

J gene: TRBJ2-3
V gene: TRBV12-3/TRBV12-4
clone size: -
D gene: -
CDR3 protein: CASSRDDTDTQYF
CDR3 DNA: TGTGCCAGCAGTCGCGATGACACAGATACGCAGTATTTT

J gene: TRBJ1-1
V gene: TRBV5-1
clone size: -
D gene: -
CDR3 protein: CASSFRTLNTEAFF
CDR3 DNA: TGCGCCAGCAGCTTTCGGACTTTGAACACTGAAGCTTTCTTT

J gene: TRBJ2-5
V gene: TRBV27
clone size: -
D gene: TRBD1
CDR3 protein: CASRLGQGRQETQYF
CDR3 DNA: TGTGCCAGCAGGCTTGGACAGGGTCGGCAAGAGACCCAGTACTTC

J gene: TRBJ2-2
V gene: TRBV10-2
clone size: -
D gene: -
CDR3 protein: CASRDTPNTGELFF
CDR3 DNA: TGCGCCAGCAGAGACACACCGAACACCGGGGAGCTGTTTTTT